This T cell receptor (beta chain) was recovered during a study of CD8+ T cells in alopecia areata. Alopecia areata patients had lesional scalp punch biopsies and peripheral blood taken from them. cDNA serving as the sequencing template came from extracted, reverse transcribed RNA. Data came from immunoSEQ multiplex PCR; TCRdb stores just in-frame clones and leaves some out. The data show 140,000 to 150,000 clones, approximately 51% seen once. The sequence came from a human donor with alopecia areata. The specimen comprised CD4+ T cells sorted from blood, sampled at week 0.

CDR3 sequence (DNA): TGTGCCAGCAGCTTAGAGTCTAGCAATCAGCCCCAGCATTTT. Translation: CASSLESSNQPQHF. The chain recombines TRBV7-9 with TRBJ1-5; D is uncertain. The CDR3 has 14 amino acids. Germline lookup yields CDR1 SEHNR and CDR2 FQNEAQ (reference sequence). The V end lost 1 base, the J end lost 0 bases, and 4 bases lay between the germline ends.